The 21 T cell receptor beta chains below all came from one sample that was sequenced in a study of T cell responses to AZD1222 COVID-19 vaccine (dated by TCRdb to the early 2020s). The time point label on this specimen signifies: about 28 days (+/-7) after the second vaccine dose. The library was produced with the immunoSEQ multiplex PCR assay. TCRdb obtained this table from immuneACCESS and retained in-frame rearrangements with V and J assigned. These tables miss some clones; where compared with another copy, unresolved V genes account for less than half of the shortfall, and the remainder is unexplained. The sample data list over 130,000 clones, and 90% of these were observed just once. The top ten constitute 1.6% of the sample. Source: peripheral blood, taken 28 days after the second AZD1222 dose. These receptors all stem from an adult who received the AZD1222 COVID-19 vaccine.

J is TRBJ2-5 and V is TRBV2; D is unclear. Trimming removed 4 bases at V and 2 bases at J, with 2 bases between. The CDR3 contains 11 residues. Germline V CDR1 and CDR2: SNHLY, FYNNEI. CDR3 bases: TGTGCCAGCAGTGTGCAAGAGACCCAGTACTTC. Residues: CASSVQETQYF. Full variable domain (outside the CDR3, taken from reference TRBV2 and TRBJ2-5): EPEVTQTPSHQVTQMGQEVILRCVPISNHLYFYWYRQILGQKVEFLVSFYNNEISEKSEIFDDQFSVERPDGSNFTLKIRSTKLEDSAMYFCASSVQETQYFGPGTRLLVL.

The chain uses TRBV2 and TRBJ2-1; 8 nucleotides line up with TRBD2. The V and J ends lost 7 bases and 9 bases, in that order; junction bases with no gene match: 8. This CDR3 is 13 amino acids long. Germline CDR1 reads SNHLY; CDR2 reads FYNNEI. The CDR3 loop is CASNRAREGEQFF. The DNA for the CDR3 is TGTGCCAGCAATCGGGCCCGGGAGGGTGAGCAGTTCTTC. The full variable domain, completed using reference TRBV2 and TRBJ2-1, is EPEVTQTPSHQVTQMGQEVILRCVPISNHLYFYWYRQILGQKVEFLVSFYNNEISEKSEIFDDQFSVERPDGSNFTLKIRSTKLEDSAMYFCASNRAREGEQFFGPGTRLTVL.

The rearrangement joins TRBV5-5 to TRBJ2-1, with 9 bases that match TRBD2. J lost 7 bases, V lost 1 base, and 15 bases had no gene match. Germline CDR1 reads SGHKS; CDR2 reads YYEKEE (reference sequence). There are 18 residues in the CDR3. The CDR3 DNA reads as TGTGCCAGCAGCTTGTTCCAGGGTAGCGGGAGCATACAGAATGAGCAGTTCTTC. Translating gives CASSLFQGSGSIQNEQFF.

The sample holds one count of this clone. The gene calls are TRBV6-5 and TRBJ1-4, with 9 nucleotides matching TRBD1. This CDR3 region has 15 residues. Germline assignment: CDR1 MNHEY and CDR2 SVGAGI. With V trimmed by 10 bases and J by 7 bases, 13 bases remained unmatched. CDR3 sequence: CATATSPGQGEKLFF. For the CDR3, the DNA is TGTGCCACCGCAACATCTCCGGGACAGGGTGAAAAACTGTTTTTT.

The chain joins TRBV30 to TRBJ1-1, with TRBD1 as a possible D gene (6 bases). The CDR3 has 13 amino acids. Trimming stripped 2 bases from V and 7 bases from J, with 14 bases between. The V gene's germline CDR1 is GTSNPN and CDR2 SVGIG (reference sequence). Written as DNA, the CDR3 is TGTGCCTGGAGTTGGGGGGGCGAGGGTGAAGCTTTCTTT. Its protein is CAWSWGGEGEAFF.

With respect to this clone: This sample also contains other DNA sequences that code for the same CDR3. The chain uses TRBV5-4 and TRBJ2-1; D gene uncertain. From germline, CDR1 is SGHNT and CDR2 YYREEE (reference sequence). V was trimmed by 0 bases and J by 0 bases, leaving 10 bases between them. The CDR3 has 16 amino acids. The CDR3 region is CASSLGSPSSYNEQFF. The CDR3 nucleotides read TGTGCCAGCAGCTTGGGTAGCCCGAGCTCCTACAATGAGCAGTTCTTC.

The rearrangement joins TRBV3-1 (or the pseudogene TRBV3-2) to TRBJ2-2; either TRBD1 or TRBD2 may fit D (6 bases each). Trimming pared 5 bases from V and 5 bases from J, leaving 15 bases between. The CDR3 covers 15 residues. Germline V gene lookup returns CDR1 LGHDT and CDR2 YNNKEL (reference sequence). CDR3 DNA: TGTGCCAGCAGCACAAAGGGGGGTGGTACCGGGGAGCTGTTTTTT. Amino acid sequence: CASSTKGGGTGELFF.

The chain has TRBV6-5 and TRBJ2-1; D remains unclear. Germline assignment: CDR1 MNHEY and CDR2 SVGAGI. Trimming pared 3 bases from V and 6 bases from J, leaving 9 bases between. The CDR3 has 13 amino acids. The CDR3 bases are TGTGCCAGCAGTTATGAAGGGTTCAATGAGCAGTTCTTC. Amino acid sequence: CASSYEGFNEQFF.

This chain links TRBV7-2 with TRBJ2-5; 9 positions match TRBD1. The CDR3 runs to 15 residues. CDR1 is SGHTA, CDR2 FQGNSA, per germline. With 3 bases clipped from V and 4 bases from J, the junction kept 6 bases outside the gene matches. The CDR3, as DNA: TGTGCCAGCAGCTTTAAGTTGGACAGGGGAGAGACCCAGTACTTC. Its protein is CASSFKLDRGETQYF.

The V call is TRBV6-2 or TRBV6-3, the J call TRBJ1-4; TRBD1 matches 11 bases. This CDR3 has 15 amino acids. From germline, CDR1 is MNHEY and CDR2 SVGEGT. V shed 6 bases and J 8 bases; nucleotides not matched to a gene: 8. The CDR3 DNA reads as TGTGCCAGCAGCCACGCCGGGACAGGGGGGGAAAAACTGTTTTTT. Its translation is CASSHAGTGGEKLFF.

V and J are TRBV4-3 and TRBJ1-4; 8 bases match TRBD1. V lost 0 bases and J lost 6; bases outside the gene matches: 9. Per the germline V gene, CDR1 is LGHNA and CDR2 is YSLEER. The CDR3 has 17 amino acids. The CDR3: CASSQESPGTGYEKLFF. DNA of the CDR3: TGCGCCAGCAGCCAAGAGAGTCCGGGGACAGGTTATGAAAAACTGTTTTTT.

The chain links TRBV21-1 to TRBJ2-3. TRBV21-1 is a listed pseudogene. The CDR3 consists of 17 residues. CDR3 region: CASSKAGPQKYTDTQYF. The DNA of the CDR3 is TGTGCCAGCAGCAAAGCCGGGCCGCAAAAATACACAGATACGCAGTATTTT.

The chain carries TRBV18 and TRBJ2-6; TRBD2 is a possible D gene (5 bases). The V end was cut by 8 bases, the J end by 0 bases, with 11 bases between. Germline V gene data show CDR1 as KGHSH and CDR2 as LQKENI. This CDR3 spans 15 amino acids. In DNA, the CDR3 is TGTGCCAGCGGCTCGGGGATCTCTGGGGCCAACGTCCTGACTTTC. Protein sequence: CASGSGISGANVLTF.

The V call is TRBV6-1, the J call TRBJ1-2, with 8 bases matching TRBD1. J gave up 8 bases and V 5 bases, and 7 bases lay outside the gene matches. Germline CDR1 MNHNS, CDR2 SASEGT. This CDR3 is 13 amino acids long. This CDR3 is CASSSRQGKGYTF. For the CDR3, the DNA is TGTGCCAGCAGTTCCAGACAGGGGAAAGGCTACACCTTC.

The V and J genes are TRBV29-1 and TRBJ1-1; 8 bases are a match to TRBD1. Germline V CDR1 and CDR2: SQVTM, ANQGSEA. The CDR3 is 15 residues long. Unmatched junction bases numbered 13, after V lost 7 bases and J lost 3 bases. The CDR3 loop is CSASDRGRGYTEAFF. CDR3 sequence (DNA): TGCAGCGCCAGCGACAGGGGTAGGGGGTACACTGAAGCTTTCTTT.

In nucleotides, the CDR3 is TGTGCCATCAGTGAGTCCGAAGACTCCTATAATTCACCCCTCCACTTT. Protein: CAISESEDSYNSPLHF. This chain joins TRBV10-3 and TRBJ1-6; D not certain. CDR3 length: 16 amino acids. Germline V lookup: CDR1 ENHRY, CDR2 SYGVKD. The germline V and J ends were trimmed by 0 bases and 0 bases, with 6 bases remaining between them.

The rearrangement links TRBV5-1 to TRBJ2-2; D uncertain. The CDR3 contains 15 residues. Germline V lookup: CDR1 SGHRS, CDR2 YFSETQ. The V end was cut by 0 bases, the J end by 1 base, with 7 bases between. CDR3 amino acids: CASSLALGNTGELFF. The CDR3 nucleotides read TGCGCCAGCAGCTTGGCATTGGGGAACACCGGGGAGCTGTTTTTT.

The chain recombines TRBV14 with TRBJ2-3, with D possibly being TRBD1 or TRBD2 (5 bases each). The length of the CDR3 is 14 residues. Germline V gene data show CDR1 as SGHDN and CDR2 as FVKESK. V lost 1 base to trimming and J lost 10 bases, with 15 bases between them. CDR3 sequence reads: CASSQGVNLGAQYF. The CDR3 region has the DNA TGTGCCAGCAGCCAAGGGGTCAACTTGGGGGCGCAGTATTTT.

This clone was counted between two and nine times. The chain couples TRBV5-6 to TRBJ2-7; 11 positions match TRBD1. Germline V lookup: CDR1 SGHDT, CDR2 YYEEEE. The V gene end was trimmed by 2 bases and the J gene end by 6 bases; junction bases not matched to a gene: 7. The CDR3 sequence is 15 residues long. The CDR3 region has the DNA TGTGCCAGCAGCTTTAGAGGGACAGGGGGTGTCGAGCAGTACTTC. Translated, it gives CASSFRGTGGVEQYF.

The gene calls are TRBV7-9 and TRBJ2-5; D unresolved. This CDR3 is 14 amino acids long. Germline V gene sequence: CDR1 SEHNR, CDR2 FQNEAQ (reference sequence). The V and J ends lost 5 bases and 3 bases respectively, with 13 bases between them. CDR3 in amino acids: CASSQRALEETQYF. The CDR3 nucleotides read TGTGCCAGCAGCCAGAGAGCGCTAGAAGAGACCCAGTACTTC.

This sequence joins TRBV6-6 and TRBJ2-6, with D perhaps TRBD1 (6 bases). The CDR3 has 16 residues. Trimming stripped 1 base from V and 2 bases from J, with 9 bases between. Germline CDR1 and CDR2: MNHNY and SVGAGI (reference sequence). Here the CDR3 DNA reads TGTGCCAGCAGTTACTTACAGGGCACTGGGGCCAACGTCCTGACTTTC. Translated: CASSYLQGTGANVLTF.